The 24 T cell receptor beta chains presented below share a single source sample, sequenced in a study of blood T cell repertoires in COVID-19. Sequencing used immunoSEQ multiplex PCR; TCRdb keeps in-frame clones, though not all of them. The sample has tens of thousands of clones; roughly 88% are singletons. Sequencing used peripheral blood. The source of these receptors is a woman older than 75 with acute or convalescent COVID-19.

V gene TRBV18 combines with J gene TRBJ2-3; 7 nucleotides line up with TRBD2. Trimming removed 3 bases from V and 5 bases from J; junction bases left unmatched: 5. Germline V gene sequence: CDR1 KGHSH, CDR2 LQKENI. The CDR3 runs to 14 residues. Here the CDR3 DNA reads TGTGCCAGCTCACCGGACGGGGGGAGAGATACGCAGTATTTT. Its protein is CASSPDGGRDTQYF.

V gene TRBV12-3 or TRBV12-4 combines with J gene TRBJ2-5; maybe TRBD2 (5 bases). CDR3 length: 13 amino acids. V lost 7 bases and J lost 4, with 13 bases in between. CDR3 nucleotide sequence: TGTGCCAGCATAAGGAGGCTAGCAGAGACCCAGTACTTC. It translates to CASIRRLAETQYF.

This chain connects TRBV5-1 to TRBJ1-1, with D uncertain. The germline CDR1 and CDR2 sequences are SGHRS and YFSETQ. The CDR3 runs to 13 residues. V lost 0 bases and J lost 2, with 5 bases in between. The chain's CDR3 is CASSLDINTEAFF. In DNA, the CDR3 is TGCGCCAGCAGCTTGGACATCAACACTGAAGCTTTCTTT.

The CDR3 sequence is CASSFETGGAYEQYF. CDR3 DNA sequence: TGTGCCAGCAGTTTCGAGACAGGGGGTGCCTACGAGCAGTACTTC. The rearrangement uses TRBV28 and TRBJ2-7, with 9 bases fitting TRBD1. J gave up 2 bases and V 3 bases, and 5 bases lay outside the gene matches. CDR1 and CDR2 (germline): MDHEN, SYDVKM. This CDR3 spans 15 amino acids.

This rearrangement joins TRBV4-1 to TRBJ2-3, with 9 bases that match TRBD2. The CDR3 has 15 residues. Germline V gives CDR1 MGHRA, CDR2 YSYEKL. J was trimmed by 4 bases and V by 1 base; bases with no gene match: 3. CDR3 DNA: TGCGCCAGCAGCCAAGGACTAGCGGTCCCAGATACGCAGTATTTT. Translation gives CASSQGLAVPDTQYF.

The rearrangement joins TRBV3-1 (or the pseudogene TRBV3-2) to TRBJ1-5; D uncertain. V was shortened by 4 bases and J by 5 bases, with 18 bases between the two germline ends. The CDR3 is 16 amino acids. Germline V CDR1 and CDR2: LGHDT, YNNKEL (reference sequence). This CDR3 reads CASSPAGPFSYQPQHF. The CDR3 nucleotides are TGTGCCAGCAGCCCAGCGGGTCCCTTCTCTTATCAGCCCCAGCATTTT.

The V call is TRBV19, the J call TRBJ1-2; D not resolved. Germline V gene lookup returns CDR1 LNHDA and CDR2 SQIVND (reference sequence). The CDR3 runs 11 residues. V was clipped by 1 base and J by 7 bases, with 4 bases between them. Written as DNA, the CDR3 is TGTGCCAGTAGTATAGTCGGTGGCTACACCTTC. It specifies CASSIVGGYTF.

This chain joins TRBV6-2 or TRBV6-3 and TRBJ1-5; D is ambiguous. The CDR3 has 12 residues. The V gene lost 2 bases and the J gene lost 6 bases, with 5 bases spanning the gap. Germline CDR1 reads MNHEY; CDR2 reads SVGEGT. In nucleotides, the CDR3 is TGTGCCAGCAGTTACCGGAGTCAGCCCCAGCATTTT. Its protein is CASSYRSQPQHF.

The chain uses TRBV7-2 and TRBJ1-5; D may be TRBD1 (5 bases). V was cut by 0 bases and J by 5 bases, with 11 bases left in between. CDR3 length: 15 amino acids. Germline V gene sequence: CDR1 SGHTA, CDR2 FQGNSA. The chain's CDR3 is CASSLAAGIHQPQHF. In DNA form, the CDR3 reads TGTGCCAGCAGCTTAGCTGCAGGGATACATCAGCCCCAGCATTTT.

The chain is built from TRBV5-4 and TRBJ1-1; no reliable D call. There are 14 residues in the CDR3. Germline V CDR1 and CDR2: SGHNT, YYREEE (reference sequence). The V and J ends lost 5 bases and 1 base respectively, with 12 bases between them. CDR3 nucleotide sequence: TGTGCCAGCAGGTCAGGCAGGTCGAACACTGAAGCTTTCTTT. This codes for CASRSGRSNTEAFF.

This rearrangement joins TRBV10-3 to TRBJ2-1, with 12 bases aligning to TRBD1. Germline V lookup: CDR1 ENHRY, CDR2 SYGVKD. Trimming at V came to 6 bases and at J to 7 bases, leaving 7 bases not matched to a gene. The CDR3 is 15 amino acids. In DNA form, the CDR3 reads TGTGCCATCAGCCCGGGACAGGGGGCGCGGAATGAGCAGTTCTTC. It encodes CAISPGQGARNEQFF.

Remarks on this clone: Sequence at one end of the junction differs from germline and may be a read error. The chain employs TRBV3-1 (or the pseudogene TRBV3-2) and TRBJ2-7; D may be TRBD1 (6 bases). The CDR3 contains 16 residues. The germline V gene has CDR1 LGHDT and CDR2 YNNKEL (reference sequence). CDR3 residues: CASSPGSGQTLYAQYF. In DNA, the CDR3 is TGTGCCAGCAGCCCGGGGTCAGGACAGACCCTTTACGCGCAGTACTTC.

The chain has TRBV7-2 and TRBJ1-1; possibly TRBD1 for D (5 bases). V was cut by 1 base and J by 3 bases, with 12 bases left in between. The CDR3 runs 15 residues. In germline, CDR1 is SGHTA, CDR2 FQGNSA. CDR3 loop: CASSLVGGIDTEAFF. In DNA, the CDR3 is TGTGCCAGCAGCTTAGTGGGGGGAATTGACACTGAAGCTTTCTTT.

CDR3 region: CASSQGLAGGSDEQFF. The CDR3 coding sequence is TGTGCCAGCAGCCAAGGGCTAGCGGGAGGTTCTGATGAGCAGTTCTTC. V and J are TRBV3-1 (or the pseudogene TRBV3-2) and TRBJ2-1; 11 bases match TRBD2. Per the germline V gene, CDR1 is LGHDT and CDR2 is YNNKEL (reference sequence). J lost 8 bases, V lost 1 base, and 7 bases had no gene match. CDR3 length: 16 amino acids.

The rearrangement uses TRBV7-9 and TRBJ2-2; D ambiguous. V gave up 2 bases and J gave up 3 bases, with 4 bases separating them. Per germline, CDR1 SEHNR and CDR2 FQNEAQ (reference sequence). CDR3 size: 13 residues. CDR3 sequence: CASSLQDTGELFF. CDR3 sequence (DNA): TGTGCCAGCAGCTTACAGGACACCGGGGAGCTGTTTTTT.

The genes are TRBV12-3 or TRBV12-4 and TRBJ1-2; weak D call: TRBD1 (5 bases). The CDR3 contains 13 residues. Trimming stripped 6 bases from V and 2 bases from J, with 10 bases between. CDR3 bases: TGTGCCAGCAGAGGGGATTCCAACTATGGCTACACCTTC. Amino acid sequence: CASRGDSNYGYTF.

V usage is TRBV24-1 and J usage is TRBJ2-3; possible D gene TRBD1, 7 bases. This CDR3 has 13 amino acids. V lost 7 bases, J lost 6 bases, and 13 bases lay in between. CDR1 KGHDR and CDR2 SFDVKD come from the germline V gene. CDR3 in amino acids: CATRGGQTDTQYF. CDR3 nucleotides: TGTGCCACCAGGGGGGGACAGACGGATACGCAGTATTTT.

The chain couples TRBV10-3 to TRBJ1-6; D may be TRBD1 (5 bases). The CDR3 runs to 14 residues. Germline lookup yields CDR1 ENHRY and CDR2 SYGVKD. With 0 bases removed from V and 7 bases from J, the gap between germline ends came to 7 bases. The DNA for the CDR3 is TGTGCCATCAGTGAGTCGCGGGGGAATTCACCCCTCCACTTT. This sequence encodes CAISESRGNSPLHF.

A note on this clone: Other nucleotide sequences in the sample specify the same CDR3. The chain recombines TRBV5-4 with TRBJ1-2; D gene uncertain. V shed 3 bases and J shed 5 bases, with 5 bases lying between them. Germline V CDR1 and CDR2: SGHNT, YYREEE (reference sequence). CDR3 length equals 11 residues. CDR3 sequence: CASSSTYGYTF. CDR3 sequence (DNA): TGTGCCAGCAGCTCGACTTATGGCTACACCTTC.

The V gene is TRBV29-1, the J gene TRBJ1-4; the match to TRBD1 covers 8 bases. The CDR3 extends over 13 amino acids. V lost 6 bases to trimming and J lost 7 bases; unmatched junction nucleotides: 7. Germline CDR1 SQVTM, CDR2 ANQGSEA. This CDR3 reads CSVKQGVGEKLFF. CDR3 coding DNA: TGCAGCGTGAAACAGGGGGTGGGTGAAAAACTGTTTTTT.

The rearrangement joins TRBV5-1 to TRBJ1-2, with D uncertain. Per the germline V gene, CDR1 is SGHRS and CDR2 is YFSETQ. V gave up 0 bases and J gave up 4 bases, with 19 bases separating them. CDR3 length: 17 residues. In DNA, the CDR3 is TGCGCCAGCAGCTTGGCCTTGTCGACGGTCGGGAGCTATGGCTACACCTTC. Amino acid sequence: CASSLALSTVGSYGYTF.

The chain has TRBV3-1 (or the pseudogene TRBV3-2) and TRBJ2-3, with TRBD1 identical over 7 bases. The CDR3 is 14 amino acids. Germline assignment: CDR1 LGHDT and CDR2 YNNKEL (reference sequence). The V segment lost 3 bases and the J segment 3 bases; nucleotides outside the gene matches: 3. The CDR3 DNA follows: TGTGCCAGCAGCCACGGGACAGCAACAGATACGCAGTATTTT. As protein: CASSHGTATDTQYF.

V gene TRBV10-3 combines with J gene TRBJ2-2; D unresolved. The germline V gene encodes CDR1 ENHRY and CDR2 SYGVKD. The CDR3 runs to 12 residues. Trimming removed 4 bases from V and 6 bases from J, with 6 bases in between. CDR3 sequence: CAISASSGELFF. The DNA for the CDR3 is TGTGCCATCAGTGCCTCTTCCGGGGAGCTGTTTTTT.

On this clone: The junction shows a germline mismatch at one end, possibly a read error. V gene TRBV2 combines with J gene TRBJ2-5, with TRBD1 matching over 7 bases. Looked up from germline, CDR1 is SNHLY and CDR2 is FYNNEI. The CDR3 runs to 15 residues. CDR3: CASSAQGVPQGTQYF. The CDR3 DNA reads TGTGCCAGCAGTGCCCAGGGGGTCCCTCAAGGGACCCAGTACTTC.